This T cell receptor (beta chain) was sequenced in a study of cytomegalovirus exposure and HLA in healthy donors. With 5 bases clipped from V and 0 bases from J, the junction kept 2 bases outside the gene matches. This CDR3 has 16 amino acids. In germline, CDR1 is SNHLY, CDR2 FYNNEI. About this clone: Antigen unknown.

The primer mix had 60 Vbeta and 13 Jbeta primers. The assay was immunoSEQ multiplex PCR, and TCRdb's table has in-frame clones only and misses some. The data contain roughly 190,000 clones, about an eighth of them seen just once; the ten biggest clones take up about 8%. Study findings and constraints: There were several of the most significant clusters that appeared linked to common viral pathogens in a later analysis.

This TCR derives from a man aged 50-59 years in good health and CMV-seropositive. Sequencing used PBMCs. The chain couples TRBV2 to TRBJ1-5; 12 nucleotides align to TRBD1. The CDR3 DNA follows: TGTGCCAGCAGTATGGGACAGGGGGCTAGCAATCAGCCCCAGCATTTT. This translates into CASSMGQGASNQPQHF.